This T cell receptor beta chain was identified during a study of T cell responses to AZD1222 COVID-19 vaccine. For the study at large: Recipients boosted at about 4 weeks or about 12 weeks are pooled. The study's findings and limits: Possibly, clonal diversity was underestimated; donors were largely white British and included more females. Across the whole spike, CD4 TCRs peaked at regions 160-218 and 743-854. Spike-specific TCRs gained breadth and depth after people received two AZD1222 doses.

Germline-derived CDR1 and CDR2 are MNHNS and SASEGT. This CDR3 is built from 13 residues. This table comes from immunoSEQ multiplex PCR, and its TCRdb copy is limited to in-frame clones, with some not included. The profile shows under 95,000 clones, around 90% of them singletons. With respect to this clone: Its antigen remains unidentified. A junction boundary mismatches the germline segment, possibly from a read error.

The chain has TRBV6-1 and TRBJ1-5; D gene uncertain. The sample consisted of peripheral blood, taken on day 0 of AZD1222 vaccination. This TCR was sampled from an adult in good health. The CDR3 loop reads CASREGNNQPQHF. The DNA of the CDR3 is TGTGCCAGCAGGGAAGGGAACAATCAGCCCCAGCATTTT.